This is a list of T cell receptor beta chains from one sample in a study of T cells after yellow fever vaccination. In TCRdb, the 5' RACE reads were re-called with MiXCR into one record per CDR3 protein. The data hold hundreds of thousands of distinct CDR3 sequences, with roughly 8.4% observed a single time. Specimen: PBMCs, collected about 41 days after the first yellow fever vaccination. These TCRs come from a man aged 18 to 30 who received the YFV17D yellow fever vaccine. The CDR3 runs from the conserved cysteine through the conserved F or W. Fields, in order: clone size, V gene, D gene, J gene, CDR3 protein, CDR3 DNA. The D gene is left open where the match is weak. Clone size is not always given. Where it is, it says once, few, many or a class for expanded clones.

few	TRBV4-2	-	TRBJ1-1	CASSQAWGGMGAEAFF	TGTGCCAGCAGCCAGGCCTGGGGGGGGATGGGTGCTGAAGCTTTCTTT
-	TRBV12-3/TRBV12-4	-	TRBJ1-1	CASSSQGFAFF	TGTGCCAGCAGTTCTCAGGGTTTTGCTTTCTTT
few	TRBV11-2	TRBD1	TRBJ1-4	CASRRGQGPVRFGEKLFF	TGTGCCAGCAGACGCGGACAGGGGCCCGTTAGATTCGGAGAAAAACTGTTTTTT
few	TRBV27	TRBD2	TRBJ2-5	CASRLAGIQETQYF	TGTGCCAGCAGGTTAGCGGGTATTCAAGAGACCCAGTACTTC
few	TRBV11-2	-	TRBJ1-1	CASREERNTEAFF	TGTGCCAGCAGAGAGGAAAGGAACACTGAAGCTTTCTTT
-	TRBV10-3	-	TRBJ1-2	CAISESKVGPGGKNGYTF	TGTGCCATCAGTGAGTCGAAGGTCGGCCCGGGGGGAAAAAATGGCTACACCTTC
-	TRBV29-1	-	TRBJ2-7	CSAEGQTYEQYF	TGCAGCGCGGAAGGACAGACCTACGAGCAGTACTTC
-	TRBV15	-	TRBJ1-5	CATSRDLEQPQHF	TGTGCCACCAGCAGAGATCTGGAACAGCCCCAGCATTTT
-	TRBV24-1	-	TRBJ2-5	CATSDGPRETQYF	TGTGCCACCAGTGATGGGCCTCGGGAGACCCAGTACTTC
few	TRBV9	-	TRBJ2-2	CASSVVLGTGELFF	TGTGCCAGCAGCGTAGTATTGGGGACCGGGGAGCTGTTTTTT
-	TRBV20-1	-	TRBJ2-3	CCASESRLPGTDTQYF	TGCTGTGCTAGTGAATCGAGGCTGCCGGGCACAGATACGCAGTATTTT
few	TRBV7-8	-	TRBJ1-1	CASSFRDIHTEAFF	TGTGCCAGCAGCTTCCGGGACATACACACTGAAGCTTTCTTT
-	TRBV5-1	-	TRBJ2-7	CASSTTRTYEQYF	TGCGCCAGCAGCACGACAAGAACCTACGAGCAGTACTTC
few	TRBV6-5	-	TRBJ2-1	CASSYSKGNEQFF	TGTGCCAGCAGTTACTCGAAAGGAAATGAGCAGTTCTTC
few	TRBV7-9	-	TRBJ1-2	CASSLEDSYTF	TGTGCCAGCAGCTTAGAAGATAGCTACACCTTC
few	TRBV5-1	-	TRBJ2-5	CASSFEWTQYF	TGCGCCAGCAGCTTTGAGTGGACCCAGTACTTC
-	TRBV6-1	-	TRBJ1-6	CASSEGDLGSSPLHF	TGTGCCAGCAGTGAGGGGGATCTGGGGAGTTCACCCCTCCACTTT
-	TRBV10-3	-	TRBJ2-1	CAITAIERGQDGQFF	TGTGCCATCACCGCAATCGAGAGGGGCCAGGACGGGCAGTTCTTC
few	TRBV10-3	TRBD1	TRBJ2-5	CAIGTAQETQYF	TGTGCCATCGGGACAGCCCAAGAGACCCAGTACTTC
few	TRBV12-3/TRBV12-4	-	TRBJ2-2	CASSFVVGAGDTGELFF	TGTGCCAGCAGCTTCGTGGTGGGGGCAGGGGACACCGGGGAGCTGTTTTTT
few	TRBV25-1	-	TRBJ1-6	CASSAGDNSPLHF	TGTGCCAGCAGTGCCGGGGATAATTCACCCCTCCACTTT
-	TRBV7-2	TRBD2	TRBJ2-5	CASAYGLAETQYF	TGTGCCAGTGCGTATGGACTAGCGGAGACCCAGTACTTC
few	TRBV5-1	-	TRBJ2-1	CASSLFAGQREQFF	TGCGCCAGCAGCTTGTTTGCAGGCCAACGTGAGCAGTTCTTC
-	TRBV14	TRBD2	TRBJ2-5	CASSQDRREEYQETQYF	TGTGCCAGCAGCCAAGACCGACGGGAGGAATATCAAGAGACCCAGTACTTC
-	TRBV5-1	-	TRBJ2-2	CASSLASGLYTGELFF	TGCGCCAGCAGCTTGGCCTCAGGGCTGTACACCGGGGAGCTGTTTTTT
once	TRBV4-3	TRBD2	TRBJ2-1	CASSQLAGSYNGQFF	TGCGCCAGCAGCCAACTAGCGGGTAGTTACAATGGGCAGTTCTTC
few	TRBV2	TRBD2	TRBJ2-7	CASSEATGGRIYEQYF	TGTGCCAGCAGTGAAGCGACGGGGGGGAGGATCTACGAGCAGTACTTC
few	TRBV6-5	TRBD1	TRBJ1-2	CASSIQGAQGYTF	TGTGCCAGCAGTATACAGGGGGCTCAGGGCTACACCTTC
many	TRBV20-1	TRBD1	TRBJ1-1	CSARDHRGVGTEAFF	TGCAGTGCTAGAGATCACAGGGGAGTGGGGACCGAAGCTTTCTTT
once	TRBV2	TRBD2	TRBJ2-7	CASSVGTSGYEQYF	TGTGCCAGCAGTGTCGGGACTAGCGGCTACGAGCAGTACTTC
-	TRBV24-1	TRBD1	TRBJ2-1	CATSDPYTGVNEQFF	TGTGCCACCAGTGATCCGTATACAGGGGTCAATGAGCAGTTCTTC
few	TRBV5-1	-	TRBJ2-6	CASSLGQGRANVLTF	TGCGCCAGCAGCTTGGGGCAGGGAAGGGCCAACGTCCTGACTTTC
many	TRBV5-1	TRBD1	TRBJ2-1	CASSLGGTGDEQFF	TGCGCCAGCAGCTTGGGGGGGACAGGGGATGAGCAGTTCTTC
-	TRBV29-1	-	TRBJ2-4	CSVVLAGPLNIQYF	TGCAGCGTTGTGTTGGCGGGCCCCCTAAACATTCAGTACTTC
-	TRBV4-1	TRBD1	TRBJ1-3	CASSPGTELGTIYF	TGCGCCAGCAGCCCAGGGACAGAACTCGGCACCATATATTTT